Listed below are T cell receptor beta chains from one sample, sequenced in a study of blood T cell repertoires in COVID-19. Generated by immunoSEQ multiplex PCR, the TCRdb table keeps only in-frame clones and is missing some. The sample lists about 180,000 clones, just over 85% occurring once. Sequencing used PBMCs or T cells enriched from blood (not recorded which). The receptors shown here come from a woman aged 18-30 years who had recovered from COVID-19. The CDR3 runs from the conserved cysteine through the conserved F or W. Fields, in order: D gene, V gene, J gene, CDR3 protein. A D gene is named only where the DNA matches it firmly.

d_gene: .; v_gene: TRBV28; j_gene: TRBJ1-1; CDR3aa: CASKTGDDNTEAFF
d_gene: .; v_gene: TRBV14; j_gene: TRBJ1-1; CDR3aa: CASSQDIGRGTVNTEAFF
d_gene: .; v_gene: TRBV28; j_gene: TRBJ1-5; CDR3aa: CASRTRDVGGQPQHF
d_gene: .; v_gene: TRBV29-1; j_gene: TRBJ1-2; CDR3aa: CSVEPLGQAGYTF
d_gene: TRBD1; v_gene: TRBV7-9; j_gene: TRBJ2-7; CDR3aa: CASSPQGQGTYEQYF
d_gene: .; v_gene: TRBV29-1; j_gene: TRBJ2-2; CDR3aa: CSVARGATGELFF
d_gene: .; v_gene: TRBV27; j_gene: TRBJ1-1; CDR3aa: CASSSQGWSTEAFF
d_gene: TRBD1; v_gene: TRBV10-3; j_gene: TRBJ1-2; CDR3aa: CAISESPGGHGYTF
d_gene: TRBD2; v_gene: TRBV6-5; j_gene: TRBJ2-5; CDR3aa: CASSYERGETQYF
d_gene: TRBD2; v_gene: TRBV9; j_gene: TRBJ2-2; CDR3aa: CASFRGLAAANTGELFF
d_gene: .; v_gene: TRBV6-1; j_gene: TRBJ1-4; CDR3aa: CASSEIGGKLFF
d_gene: TRBD2; v_gene: TRBV7-6; j_gene: TRBJ2-7; CDR3aa: CASSLAPSTSGGSYEQYF
d_gene: .; v_gene: TRBV28; j_gene: TRBJ1-1; CDR3aa: CASSSAGQIEAFF
d_gene: .; v_gene: TRBV24-1; j_gene: TRBJ2-7; CDR3aa: CATSDSRESTYEQYF
d_gene: .; v_gene: TRBV9; j_gene: TRBJ1-1; CDR3aa: CASSNTGNTEAFF
d_gene: TRBD2; v_gene: TRBV28; j_gene: TRBJ2-7; CDR3aa: CASSLGTSGRAFSYEQYF